Listed below are T cell receptor beta chains from one sample, sequenced in a study of blood T cell repertoires in COVID-19. Generated by immunoSEQ multiplex PCR, the TCRdb table keeps only in-frame clones and is missing some. The table lists approximately 240,000 clones, roughly 84% of them singletons, with 2% to 2.5% in the top ten. The source material was peripheral blood. These receptors came from a woman in her thirties or forties who had recovered from COVID-19. CDR3s include the opening cysteine and the closing phenylalanine or tryptophan. Each record gives: D gene, clone size, J gene, CDR3 length, V gene, CDR3 DNA, CDR3 protein. A D gene is named only where the DNA matches it firmly. Only some rows state a clone size, as once, few, many or a class for expanded clones.

-	few	TRBJ1-5	15	TRBV7-2	TGTGCCAGCAGCTTAGCGCTGGGGGGAAGTCAGCCCCAGCATTTT	CASSLALGGSQPQHF
TRBD1	-	TRBJ2-7	13	TRBV18	TGTGCCAGCTCACCCGGGACAGGGGACGAGCAGTACTTC	CASSPGTGDEQYF
-	-	TRBJ1-1	12	TRBV7-8	TGTGCCAGCAAGAGGGAGAACACTGAAGCTTTCTTT	CASKRENTEAFF
-	-	TRBJ1-5	16	TRBV4-1	TGCGCCAGCAGCCAAACCTGGGGCATCTCTAATCAGCCCCAGCATTTT	CASSQTWGISNQPQHF
TRBD1	-	TRBJ2-7	14	TRBV27	TGTGCCAGCAGTTGGGACAGACAGACCTACGAGCAGTACTTC	CASSWDRQTYEQYF
TRBD2	-	TRBJ2-5	20	TRBV6-1	TGTGCCAGCAGTGCCCTCAAGGCTAGCGGGGGGGCGTGGTACCAAGAGACCCAGTACTTC	CASSALKASGGAWYQETQYF
TRBD1	-	TRBJ1-4	14	TRBV3-1/TRBV3-2	TGTGCCAGCAGCCAGACAGGGTGGAGTGAAAAACTGTTTTTT	CASSQTGWSEKLFF
TRBD2	-	TRBJ2-6	15	TRBV19	TGTGCCAGTAGTATGGGGGGGACTGGGGCCAACGTCCTGACTTTC	CASSMGGTGANVLTF
-	-	TRBJ1-4	11	TRBV20-1	TGCAGTGCTAATACACCGAGGAAACTGTTTTTT	CSANTPRKLFF
TRBD2	-	TRBJ2-4	14	TRBV3-1/TRBV3-2	TGTGCCAGCAGCCAGCGCGGGAGCAAAAACATTCAGTACTTC	CASSQRGSKNIQYF
-	once	TRBJ2-7	15	TRBV6-5	TGTGCCAGCAGTTCGGAGGGGATAGGTGTCTACGAGCAGTACTTC	CASSSEGIGVYEQYF
-	-	TRBJ2-2	15	TRBV7-9	TGTGCCAGCAGCTTACAGCGGAATAACACCGGGGAGCTGTTTTTT	CASSLQRNNTGELFF
TRBD2	-	TRBJ2-7	14	TRBV4-2	TGTGCCAGCAGCCTGGGACTAGTCCGAGACGAGCAGTACTTC	CASSLGLVRDEQYF
-	-	TRBJ2-1	14	TRBV5-1	TGCGCCACCCGGAGGGACCGGACCTACAATGAGCAGTTCTTC	CATRRDRTYNEQFF
-	-	TRBJ1-2	17	TRBV18	TGTGCCAGCTCACCACCGGGGGGGATTGGAGTTAACTATGGCTACACCTTC	CASSPPGGIGVNYGYTF
-	-	TRBJ1-5	14	TRBV6-6	TGTGCCAGCGGCCCGGCGGGGAACAATCAGCCCCAGCATTTT	CASGPAGNNQPQHF
TRBD1	-	TRBJ1-2	14	TRBV7-9	TGTGCCAGCATCGAAGGGACAGGGACTACGGGCTACACCTTC	CASIEGTGTTGYTF
-	-	TRBJ2-1	15	TRBV14	TGTGCCAGCAGCCAAGAAAGACTAGGTGGGAGTGAGCAGTTCTTC	CASSQERLGGSEQFF
-	-	TRBJ2-1	15	TRBV18	TGTGCCAGCTCCCCGATAGCGAGCTCCTACAATGAGCAGTTCTTC	CASSPIASSYNEQFF
TRBD2	-	TRBJ2-3	15	TRBV5-1	TGCGCCAGCAGCTTGGGTGCGGGGGGCACAGATACGCAGTATTTT	CASSLGAGGTDTQYF
TRBD1	-	TRBJ2-7	16	TRBV11-2	TGTGCCAGCAGCTTAAATCGACAGGGGCGAACCTACGAGCAGTACTTC	CASSLNRQGRTYEQYF
TRBD2	-	TRBJ2-3	17	TRBV11-3	TGTGCCAGCAGTCGTTACCCTAGCGGACCTAGCACAGATACGCAGTATTTT	CASSRYPSGPSTDTQYF
-	-	TRBJ2-3	12	TRBV20-1	TGCAGTGCTAGTTCGACTTCAGATACGCAGTATTTT	CSASSTSDTQYF
TRBD1	-	TRBJ1-2	12	TRBV5-6	TGTGCCAGCAGCAAGACAGGGTATGGCTACACCTTC	CASSKTGYGYTF
TRBD2	-	TRBJ2-4	18	TRBV7-9	TGTGCCAGCAGCTTAGTCCTAGCGGGAGTAAGGGCCAAAAACATTCAGTACTTC	CASSLVLAGVRAKNIQYF
TRBD2	-	TRBJ2-7	16	TRBV3-1/TRBV3-2	TGTGCCAGCAGCCCCGGCGGGCTAGCGGGGCTCGACGAGCAGTACTTC	CASSPGGLAGLDEQYF
-	-	TRBJ1-2	15	TRBV6-5	TGTGCCAGCAGTTACTCTTGGGCTGACAACTATGGCTACACCTTC	CASSYSWADNYGYTF
TRBD1	-	TRBJ2-7	15	TRBV6-5	TGTGCCAGCAGCCTCGACCGGGACAGGGGGTACGAGCAGTACTTC	CASSLDRDRGYEQYF
-	-	TRBJ1-6	16	TRBV3-1/TRBV3-2	TGTGCCAGCAGGCGGACCCGGGGGACGGCTGATTCACCCCTCCACTTT	CASRRTRGTADSPLHF
TRBD1	-	TRBJ1-4	15	TRBV29-1	TGCAGCGTTGCCCCTTTACAGGGGGTCGGCGAAAAACTGTTTTTT	CSVAPLQGVGEKLFF
-	-	TRBJ2-2	14	TRBV19	TGTGCCAGTAGTACCCTAGCGAACACCGGGGAGCTGTTTTTT	CASSTLANTGELFF
-	once	TRBJ1-2	17	TRBV28	TGTGCCAGCAGCTACCCCACAGGGTTGTATTTTGAAAGGAGCTACACCTTC	CASSYPTGLYFERSYTF
-	-	TRBJ2-5	14	TRBV2	TGTGCCAGCAGTGAATGGGGGGGCGGGGAGACCCAGTACTTC	CASSEWGGGETQYF
TRBD2	-	TRBJ2-7	17	TRBV30	TGTGCCTGGAGTGTCGGGTTGACCAGCGGGGCGACCTACGAGCAGTACTTC	CAWSVGLTSGATYEQYF
TRBD2	-	TRBJ2-7	17	TRBV3-1/TRBV3-2	TGTGCCAGCAGCCACGAAAGGACTAGCGGGTCCTTCTACGAGCAGTACTTC	CASSHERTSGSFYEQYF
TRBD1	-	TRBJ1-5	16	TRBV4-2	TGTGCCAGCAGCCAAGACTACAGGGGTGGCAATCAGCCCCAGCATTTT	CASSQDYRGGNQPQHF
TRBD2	few	TRBJ2-3	11	TRBV9	TGTGCCAGCAGTGCCAGCGGGGCGCAGTATTTT	CASSASGAQYF
-	-	TRBJ1-5	18	TRBV7-2	TGTGCCAGCAGCTTAGTTGGGGAAGTGGACTATAGCAATCAGCCCCAGCATTTT	CASSLVGEVDYSNQPQHF
-	-	TRBJ1-2	13	TRBV9	TGTGCCAGCGGCCGGGATTGGGGCTATGGCTACACCTTC	CASGRDWGYGYTF
-	-	TRBJ2-3	13	TRBV9	TGTGCCAGCAGCGTCACCTACACAGATACGCAGTATTTT	CASSVTYTDTQYF